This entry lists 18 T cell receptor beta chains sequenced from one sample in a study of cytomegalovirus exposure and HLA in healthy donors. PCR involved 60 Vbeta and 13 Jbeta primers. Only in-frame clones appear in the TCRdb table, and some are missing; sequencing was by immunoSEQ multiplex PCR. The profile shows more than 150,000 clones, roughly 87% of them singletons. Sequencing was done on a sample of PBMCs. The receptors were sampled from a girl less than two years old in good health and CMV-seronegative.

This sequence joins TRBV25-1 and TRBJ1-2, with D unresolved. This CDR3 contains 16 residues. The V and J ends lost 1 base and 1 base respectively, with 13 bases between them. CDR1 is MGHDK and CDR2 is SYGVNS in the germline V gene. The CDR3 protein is CASSELGQEFNYGYTF. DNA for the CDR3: TGTGCCAGCAGTGAATTGGGTCAGGAATTTAACTATGGCTACACCTTC.

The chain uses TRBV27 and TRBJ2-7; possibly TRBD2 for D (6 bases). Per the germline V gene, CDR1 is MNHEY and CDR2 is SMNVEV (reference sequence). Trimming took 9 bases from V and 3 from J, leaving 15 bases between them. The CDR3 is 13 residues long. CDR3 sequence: CASRTTLGYEQYF. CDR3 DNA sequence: TGTGCCAGTCGGACTACCTTGGGCTACGAGCAGTACTTC.

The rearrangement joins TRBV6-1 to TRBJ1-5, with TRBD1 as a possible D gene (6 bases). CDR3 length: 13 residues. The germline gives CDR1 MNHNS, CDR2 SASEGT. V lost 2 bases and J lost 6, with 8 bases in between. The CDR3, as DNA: TGTGCCAGCAGTGAACGCAGGGGTCAGCCCCAGCATTTT. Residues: CASSERRGQPQHF.

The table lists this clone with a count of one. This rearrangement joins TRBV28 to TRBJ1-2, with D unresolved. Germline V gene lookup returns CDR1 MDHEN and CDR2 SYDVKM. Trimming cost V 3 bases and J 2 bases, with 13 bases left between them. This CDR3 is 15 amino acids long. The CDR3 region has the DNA TGTGCCAGCAGTTTCCTCGCAAGCGGGAACTATGGCTACACCTTC. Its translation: CASSFLASGNYGYTF.

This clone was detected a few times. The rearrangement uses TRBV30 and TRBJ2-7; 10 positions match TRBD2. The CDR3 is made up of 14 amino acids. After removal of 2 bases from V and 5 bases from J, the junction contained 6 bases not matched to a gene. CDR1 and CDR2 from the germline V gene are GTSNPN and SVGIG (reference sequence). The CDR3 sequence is CAWSPTAGGHEQYF. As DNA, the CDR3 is TGTGCCTGGAGTCCAACAGCGGGGGGGCACGAGCAGTACTTC.

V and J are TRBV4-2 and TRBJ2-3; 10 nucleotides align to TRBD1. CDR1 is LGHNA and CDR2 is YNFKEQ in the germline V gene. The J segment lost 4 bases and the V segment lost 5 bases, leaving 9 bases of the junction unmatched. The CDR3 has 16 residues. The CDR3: CASSYTPGQGSDTQYF. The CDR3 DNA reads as TGTGCCAGCAGCTACACACCGGGACAGGGGTCAGATACGCAGTATTTT.

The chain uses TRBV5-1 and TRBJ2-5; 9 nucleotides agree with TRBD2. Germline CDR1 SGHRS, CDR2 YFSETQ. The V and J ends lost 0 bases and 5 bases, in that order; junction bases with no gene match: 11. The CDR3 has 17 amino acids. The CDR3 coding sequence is TGCGCCAGCAGCTTGGCCTCTCTAGCGGGAAAGGGGGAGACCCAGTACTTC. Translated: CASSLASLAGKGETQYF. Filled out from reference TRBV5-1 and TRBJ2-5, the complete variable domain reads KAGVTQTPRYLIKTRGQQVTLSCSPISGHRSVSWYQQTPGQGLQFLFEYFSETQRNKGNFPGRFSGRQFSNSRSEMNVSTLELGDSALYLCASSLASLAGKGETQYFGPGTRLLVL.

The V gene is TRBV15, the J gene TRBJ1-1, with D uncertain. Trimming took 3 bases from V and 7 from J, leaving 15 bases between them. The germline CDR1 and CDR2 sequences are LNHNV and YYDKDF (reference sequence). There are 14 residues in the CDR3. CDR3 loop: CATSRAGQTVEAFF. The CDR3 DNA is TGTGCCACCAGCAGGGCTGGGCAGACCGTTGAAGCTTTCTTT.

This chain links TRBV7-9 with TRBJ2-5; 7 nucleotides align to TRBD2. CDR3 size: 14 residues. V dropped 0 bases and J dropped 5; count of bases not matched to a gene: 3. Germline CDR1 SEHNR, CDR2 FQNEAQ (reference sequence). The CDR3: CASSLARGFETQYF. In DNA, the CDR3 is TGTGCCAGCAGCTTAGCGCGGGGGTTTGAGACCCAGTACTTC.

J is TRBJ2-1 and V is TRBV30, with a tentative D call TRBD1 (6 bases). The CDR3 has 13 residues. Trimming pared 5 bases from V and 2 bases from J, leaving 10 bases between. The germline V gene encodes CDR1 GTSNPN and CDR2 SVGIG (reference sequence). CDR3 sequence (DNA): TGTGCCTGGGGGACACCTACCTACAATGAGCAGTTCTTC. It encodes CAWGTPTYNEQFF.

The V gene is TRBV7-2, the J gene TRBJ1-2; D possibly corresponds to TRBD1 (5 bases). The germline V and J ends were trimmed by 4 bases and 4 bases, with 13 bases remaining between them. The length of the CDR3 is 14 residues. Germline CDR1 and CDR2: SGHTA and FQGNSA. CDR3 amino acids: CASSSQFGGYGYTF. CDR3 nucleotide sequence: TGTGCCAGCAGCTCCCAATTCGGGGGCTATGGCTACACCTTC.

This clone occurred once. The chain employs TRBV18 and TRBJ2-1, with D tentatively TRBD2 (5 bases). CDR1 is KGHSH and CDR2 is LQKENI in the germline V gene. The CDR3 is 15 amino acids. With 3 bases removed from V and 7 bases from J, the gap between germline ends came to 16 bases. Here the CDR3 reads CASSPNNPTRNEQFF. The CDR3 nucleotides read TGTGCCAGCTCACCTAATAACCCTACTAGAAATGAGCAGTTCTTC.

CDR3: CASRVARLNTGELFF. CDR3 coding DNA: TGCGCCAGCAGGGTCGCCAGACTGAACACCGGGGAGCTGTTTTTT. The chain joins TRBV5-1 to TRBJ2-2; D gene ambiguous. The ends were cut back, 5 bases at V and 1 base at J, with 12 bases in the middle. The germline CDR1 and CDR2 sequences are SGHRS and YFSETQ. The CDR3 is 15 residues long. The variable domain in full, completed from reference TRBV5-1 and TRBJ2-2, reads KAGVTQTPRYLIKTRGQQVTLSCSPISGHRSVSWYQQTPGQGLQFLFEYFSETQRNKGNFPGRFSGRQFSNSRSEMNVSTLELGDSALYLCASRVARLNTGELFFGEGSRLTVL.

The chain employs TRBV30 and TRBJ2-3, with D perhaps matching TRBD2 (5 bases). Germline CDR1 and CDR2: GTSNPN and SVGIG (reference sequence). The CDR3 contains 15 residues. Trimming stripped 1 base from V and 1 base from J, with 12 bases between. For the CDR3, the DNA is TGTGCCTGGAGTGGTCTCCAGCGGCGCACAGATACGCAGTATTTT. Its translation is CAWSGLQRRTDTQYF.

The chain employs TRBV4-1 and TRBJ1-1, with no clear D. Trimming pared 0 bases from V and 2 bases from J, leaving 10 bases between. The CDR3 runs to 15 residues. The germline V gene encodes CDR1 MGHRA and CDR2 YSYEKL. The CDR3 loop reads CASSQDVSLNTEAFF. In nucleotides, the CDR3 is TGCGCCAGCAGCCAAGATGTGTCCCTTAACACTGAAGCTTTCTTT.

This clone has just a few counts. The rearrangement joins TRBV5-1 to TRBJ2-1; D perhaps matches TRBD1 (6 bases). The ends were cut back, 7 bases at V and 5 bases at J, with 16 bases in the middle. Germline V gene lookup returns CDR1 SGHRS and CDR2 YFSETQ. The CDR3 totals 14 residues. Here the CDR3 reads CASEETGRNNEQFF. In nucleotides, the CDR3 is TGCGCCAGCGAAGAGACAGGCCGAAACAATGAGCAGTTCTTC.

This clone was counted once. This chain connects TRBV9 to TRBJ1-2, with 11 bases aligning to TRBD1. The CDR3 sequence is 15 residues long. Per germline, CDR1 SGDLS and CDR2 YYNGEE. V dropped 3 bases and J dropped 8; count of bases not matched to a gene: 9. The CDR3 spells CASSAFGQGAGGYTF. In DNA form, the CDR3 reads TGTGCCAGCAGCGCCTTTGGACAGGGGGCGGGGGGCTACACCTTC.

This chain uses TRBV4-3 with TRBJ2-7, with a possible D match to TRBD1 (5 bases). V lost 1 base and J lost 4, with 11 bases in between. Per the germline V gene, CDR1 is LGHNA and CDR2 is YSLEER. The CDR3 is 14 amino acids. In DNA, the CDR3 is TGCGCCAGCAGCCAAGGGCTAGGGGTGTACGAGCAGTACTTC. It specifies CASSQGLGVYEQYF.